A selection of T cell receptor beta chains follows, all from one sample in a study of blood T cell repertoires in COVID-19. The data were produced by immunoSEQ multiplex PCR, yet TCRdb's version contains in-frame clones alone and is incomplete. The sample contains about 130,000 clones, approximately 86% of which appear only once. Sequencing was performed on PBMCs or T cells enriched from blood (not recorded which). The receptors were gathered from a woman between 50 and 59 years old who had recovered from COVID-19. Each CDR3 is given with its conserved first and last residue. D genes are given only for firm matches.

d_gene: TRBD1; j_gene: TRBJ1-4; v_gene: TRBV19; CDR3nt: TGTGCCAGTTCGTCTAACAGGGGTAACGGAAAACTGTTTTTT; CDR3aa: CASSSNRGNGKLFF
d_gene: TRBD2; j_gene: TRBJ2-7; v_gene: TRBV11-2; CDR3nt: TGTGCCAGCAGCTTATTCCGGGGGGAAGAGCAGTACTTC; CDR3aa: CASSLFRGEEQYF
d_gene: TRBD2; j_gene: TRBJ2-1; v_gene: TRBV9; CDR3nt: TGTGCCAGCAGCGTAGCCCAGCGGGGGGCCCAAGAGCAGTTCTTC; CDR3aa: CASSVAQRGAQEQFF
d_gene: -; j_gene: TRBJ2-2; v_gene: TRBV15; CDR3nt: TGTGCCACCAGCAATACCGACAGATCGAACACCGGGGAGCTGTTTTTT; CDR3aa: CATSNTDRSNTGELFF
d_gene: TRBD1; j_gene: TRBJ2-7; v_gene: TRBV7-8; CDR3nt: TGTGCCAGCAGCTCCTGGACAGGGTTTTTCGAGCAGTACTTC; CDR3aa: CASSSWTGFFEQYF
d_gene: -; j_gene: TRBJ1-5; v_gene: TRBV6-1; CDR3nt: TGTGCCAGCAGTGAAAGAGGAGATCAGCCCCAGCATTTT; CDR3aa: CASSERGDQPQHF
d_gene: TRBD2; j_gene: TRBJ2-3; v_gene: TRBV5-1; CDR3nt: TGCGCCAGCAGCTTGGGGGGACTAGCGGGCACAGATACGCAGTATTTT; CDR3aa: CASSLGGLAGTDTQYF
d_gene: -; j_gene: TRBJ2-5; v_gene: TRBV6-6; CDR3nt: TGTGCCAGCAGTTTGCTAGGAGAGACCCAGTACTTC; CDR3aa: CASSLLGETQYF
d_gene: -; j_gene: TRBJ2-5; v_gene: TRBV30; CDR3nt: TGTGCCTGGAGGGACAGCCCAAGGTACCAAGAGACCCAGTACTTC; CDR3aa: CAWRDSPRYQETQYF
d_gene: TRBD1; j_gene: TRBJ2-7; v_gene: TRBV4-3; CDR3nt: TGCGCCAGCAGCGCCGGGACAGGGGGAATTGAGCAGTACTTC; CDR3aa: CASSAGTGGIEQYF
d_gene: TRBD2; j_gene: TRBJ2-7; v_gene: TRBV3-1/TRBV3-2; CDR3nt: TGTGCCAGCAGCGCCCTAGCGGGGGGCCCCTACGAGCAGTACTTC; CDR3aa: CASSALAGGPYEQYF
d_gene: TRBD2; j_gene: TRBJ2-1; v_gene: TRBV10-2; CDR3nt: TGCGCCAGCAGCCTCCGGGGGGGCCACGATGAGCAGTTCTTC; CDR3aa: CASSLRGGHDEQFF
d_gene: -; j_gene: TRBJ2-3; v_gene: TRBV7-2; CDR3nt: TGTGCCAGCAGCTTGTGGGGGGGCCGGAGCACAGATACGCAGTATTTT; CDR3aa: CASSLWGGRSTDTQYF
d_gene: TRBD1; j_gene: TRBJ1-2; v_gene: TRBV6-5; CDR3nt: TGTGCCAGCAGTTACCGAAACGCAGGGGGCACTAATGGCTACACCTTC; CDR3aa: CASSYRNAGGTNGYTF
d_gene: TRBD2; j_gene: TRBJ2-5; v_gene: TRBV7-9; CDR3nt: TGTGCCAGCAGCTTAGTAGGCGGGGGGGCCGCAGAGACCCAGTACTTC; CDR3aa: CASSLVGGGAAETQYF
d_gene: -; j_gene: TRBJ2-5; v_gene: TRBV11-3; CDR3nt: TGTGCCAGCAGCACTCTCGGGGTCATCCAAGAGACCCAGTACTTC; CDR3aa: CASSTLGVIQETQYF
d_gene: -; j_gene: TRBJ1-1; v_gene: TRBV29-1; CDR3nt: TGCAGCGTGCTCCAGGGGATTTTCACTGAAGCTTTCTTT; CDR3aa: CSVLQGIFTEAFF
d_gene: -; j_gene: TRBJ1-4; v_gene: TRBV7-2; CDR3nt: TGTGCCAGCAGCCCAAGAGGGGGACGAAAACTGTTTTTT; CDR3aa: CASSPRGGRKLFF
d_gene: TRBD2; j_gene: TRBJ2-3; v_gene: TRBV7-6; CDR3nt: TGTGCCAGCATGCCGGTAGCGGGGGGAGCAGATACGCAGTATTTT; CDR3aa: CASMPVAGGADTQYF
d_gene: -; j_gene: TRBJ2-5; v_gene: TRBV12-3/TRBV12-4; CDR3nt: TGTGCCAGCAGTACAGGGAGAGAGACCCAGTACTTC; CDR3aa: CASSTGRETQYF
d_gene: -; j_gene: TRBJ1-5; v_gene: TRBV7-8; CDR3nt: TGTGCCAGCAGCTCTGTGAGGGGCAATCAGCCCCAGCATTTT; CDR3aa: CASSSVRGNQPQHF
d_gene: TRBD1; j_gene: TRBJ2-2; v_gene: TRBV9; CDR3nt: TGTGCCAGCGCTGGGACAGGGGACACCGGGGAGCTGTTTTTT; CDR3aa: CASAGTGDTGELFF
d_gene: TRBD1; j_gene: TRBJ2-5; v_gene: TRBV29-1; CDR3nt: TGCAGCGTTGTTGGACAGGGGCAAGAGACCCAGTACTTC; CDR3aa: CSVVGQGQETQYF
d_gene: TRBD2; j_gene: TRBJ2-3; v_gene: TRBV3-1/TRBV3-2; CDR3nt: TGTGCCAGCAGCCAAGGACTAGCGGGGGGCACAGATACGCAGTATTTT; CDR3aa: CASSQGLAGGTDTQYF
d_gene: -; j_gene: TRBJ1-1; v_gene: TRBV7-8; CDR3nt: TGTGCCAGCAGCCCAGGACAGACTGAAGCTTTCTTT; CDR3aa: CASSPGQTEAFF
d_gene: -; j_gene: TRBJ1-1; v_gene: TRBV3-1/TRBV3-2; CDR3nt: TGTGCCAGCAGCCAAGGACAGTCGGTAGGCACTGAAGCTTTCTTT; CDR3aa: CASSQGQSVGTEAFF
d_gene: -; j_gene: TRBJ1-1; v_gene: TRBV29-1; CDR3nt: TGCAGCGTGGGGGGGTGGACGACAGAAGCTTTCTTT; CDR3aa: CSVGGWTTEAFF
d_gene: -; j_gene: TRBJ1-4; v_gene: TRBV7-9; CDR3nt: TGTGCCAGCAGCTTAGGAGGGATTGATAAAAAACTGTTTTTT; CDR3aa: CASSLGGIDKKLFF